The rows below give T cell receptor beta chains drawn from one sample of a study of T-cell memory formation after mild COVID-19. In TCRdb, the 5' RACE reads were re-called with MiXCR into one record per CDR3 protein. The sample lists around 370,000 distinct CDR3 sequences; around 21% were seen once. The sequencing sample was made of PBMCs or a T cell subset sorted from them (not recorded which). The origin of the receptors is an adult woman who had mild COVID-19 (a few samples of this study predate the infection). Cell type and time point are not known. Each CDR3 is given with its conserved first and last residue. A D gene is named only where the DNA matches it firmly. For some rows the clone size is stated as once, few or many, or as a class when expanded; others skip it.

>TRBJ1-3|few|NA|TRBV5-6
CASSLGPPQSSGNTIYF
TGTGCCAGCAGCTTGGGTCCACCCCAGAGCTCTGGAAACACCATATATTTT
>TRBJ1-2|many|NA|TRBV12-3/TRBV12-4
CASVVLWGPSHNYGYTF
TGTGCCAGCGTAGTTCTGTGGGGGCCTTCTCATAACTATGGCTACACCTTC
>TRBJ2-5|NA|TRBD2|TRBV6-5
CASSVLSGRRDGTQYF
TGTGCCAGCAGTGTACTTAGCGGGAGGCGCGACGGGACCCAGTACTTC
>TRBJ2-3|few|NA|TRBV19
CASSSGQGSRTDTQYF
TGTGCCAGTAGTTCGGGGCAGGGCTCCCGGACAGATACGCAGTATTTT
>TRBJ1-1|NA|TRBD1|TRBV4-2
CASSQDKTGAHTEAFF
TGTGCCAGCAGCCAAGATAAGACAGGGGCGCACACTGAAGCTTTCTTT
>TRBJ2-7|few|NA|TRBV7-9
CASSLSRRDRSSYEQYF
TGTGCCAGCAGCTTAAGTCGGAGGGACCGGAGCTCCTACGAGCAGTACTTC
>TRBJ2-3|few|TRBD1|TRBV12-3/TRBV12-4
CASSSKEPGQGARGTQYF
TGTGCCAGCAGTTCGAAAGAGCCGGGACAGGGGGCTCGTGGTACGCAGTATTTT
>TRBJ2-1|few|TRBD2|TRBV29-1
CSVDRLAESNEQFF
TGCAGCGTCGATAGGCTAGCGGAGTCCAATGAGCAGTTCTTC
>TRBJ2-1|many|NA|TRBV4-1
CASSQGPPSEQFF
TGCGCCAGCAGCCAAGGACCCCCCAGTGAGCAGTTCTTC
>TRBJ1-2|few|NA|TRBV20-1
CSPRGTSDYGYTF
TGCAGTCCCCGCGGGACCTCTGACTATGGCTACACCTTC
>TRBJ2-7|few|TRBD1|TRBV20-1
CSARTGATYEQYF
TGCAGTGCACGGACAGGCGCCACCTACGAGCAGTACTTC
>TRBJ2-7|NA|NA|TRBV7-2
CASSPRPPGIYEQYF
TGTGCCAGCAGCCCTAGGCCGCCAGGGATCTACGAGCAGTACTTC
>TRBJ1-5|NA|TRBD1|TRBV20-1
CSAREGTANQPQHF
TGCAGTGCTAGAGAGGGGACAGCCAATCAGCCCCAGCATTTT
>TRBJ1-2|few|NA|TRBV27
CASSPLPGDTNYGYTF
TGTGCCAGCAGTCCCCTGCCGGGGGATACTAACTATGGCTACACCTTC
>TRBJ2-6|NA|NA|TRBV2
CASSEVGPIRGANVLTF
TGTGCCAGCAGTGAAGTTGGCCCGATAAGAGGGGCCAACGTCCTGACTTTC
>TRBJ2-1|few|NA|TRBV12-3/TRBV12-4
CASSSGRGPYNEQFF
TGTGCCAGCAGTTCCGGGAGAGGGCCGTACAATGAGCAGTTCTTC
>TRBJ2-5|NA|NA|TRBV7-6
CASSSLPGQWQETQYF
TGTGCCAGCAGCTCCCTGCCAGGACAGTGGCAGGAGACCCAGTACTTC
>TRBJ2-1|NA|TRBD2|TRBV20-1
CSARMGGRGEQFF
TGCAGTGCTAGGATGGGCGGGAGAGGTGAGCAGTTCTTC
>TRBJ2-3|few|TRBD2|TRBV7-2
CASSLGSGRAGSDTQYF
TGTGCCAGCAGCTTGGGTAGCGGGAGGGCCGGGTCAGATACGCAGTATTTT
>TRBJ2-1|few|TRBD2|TRBV6-5
CASRLAGGTRNEQFF
TGTGCCAGCAGACTCGCGGGGGGGACACGCAATGAGCAGTTCTTC
>TRBJ1-4|NA|NA|TRBV7-8
CASSPGEGTRRNEKLFF
TGTGCCAGCAGCCCAGGGGAAGGTACCAGGAGGAATGAAAAACTGTTTTTT
>TRBJ1-2|few|NA|TRBV30
CACPGPNYGYTF
TGTGCCTGCCCGGGGCCTAACTATGGCTACACCTTC
>TRBJ2-7|NA|NA|TRBV7-7
CASSAGSGEQYF
TGTGCTAGCAGCGCCGGTTCGGGCGAGCAGTACTTC
>TRBJ2-3|few|NA|TRBV7-2
CASSSFYTDTQYF
TGTGCCAGCAGTTCTTTTTACACAGATACGCAGTATTTT
>TRBJ1-2|NA|NA|TRBV7-9
CASSLPSSGGYTF
TGTGCCAGCAGCTTACCCTCCTCGGGTGGCTACACCTTC